Detailed here is one T cell receptor (beta chain). The sample is drawn from a study of PD-L1 blockade in urothelial cancer. Method: immunoSEQ multiplex PCR; TCRdb's copy keeps in-frame clones and lacks some. The profile covers about 100,000 clones, with 91% appearing a single time and approximately 0.88% taken by the ten largest. The trim removed 1 base at V and 1 base at J, leaving 5 bases unmatched. This CDR3 region has 17 residues. In germline, CDR1 is SGDLS, CDR2 YYNGEE. Per-patient samples, pretreatment and on-treatment, numbered 1 to 8. J is TRBJ2-3 and V is TRBV9; 11 bases agree with TRBD2. The source was PBMCs, collected around atezolizumab (anti-PD-L1) treatment. The TCR was taken from a woman aged 80 or over with urothelial cancer. CDR3 amino acids: CASSVTSGSGGTDTQYF. CDR3 in DNA: TGTGCCAGCAGCGTAACTAGCGGGAGCGGGGGCACAGATACGCAGTATTTT.